This TCR beta chain was identified during a study of blood T cell repertoires in COVID-19. Study background: Donors in the United States, Italy and Spain gave samples during acute or convalescent COVID-19. The analysed material was cDNA or gDNA that came from T cells, B-cell-depleted T cells, or PBMCs.

Germline V gives CDR1 LNHDA, CDR2 SQIVND (reference sequence). The length of the CDR3 is 14 residues. The ends were cut back, 9 bases at V and 2 bases at J, with 14 bases in the middle. In the original analysis: Amplifying reference gene primers gave estimates of nucleated cell counts. Only in-frame clones appear in the TCRdb table, and some are missing; sequencing was by immunoSEQ multiplex PCR. That table supplies the V and J calls and clone size; D and trimming were determined from the DNA. The sample includes around 450,000 clones, roughly 91% of them seen just once. The TCR was taken from a woman aged 30 to 39 with acute or convalescent COVID-19. Sequencing input: peripheral blood. The chain recombines TRBV19 with TRBJ1-3, with D hard to call. CDR3 sequence (DNA): TGTGCCAGCCTAGGATTTTTAACTGGAAACACCATATATTTT. Translating gives CASLGFLTGNTIYF.